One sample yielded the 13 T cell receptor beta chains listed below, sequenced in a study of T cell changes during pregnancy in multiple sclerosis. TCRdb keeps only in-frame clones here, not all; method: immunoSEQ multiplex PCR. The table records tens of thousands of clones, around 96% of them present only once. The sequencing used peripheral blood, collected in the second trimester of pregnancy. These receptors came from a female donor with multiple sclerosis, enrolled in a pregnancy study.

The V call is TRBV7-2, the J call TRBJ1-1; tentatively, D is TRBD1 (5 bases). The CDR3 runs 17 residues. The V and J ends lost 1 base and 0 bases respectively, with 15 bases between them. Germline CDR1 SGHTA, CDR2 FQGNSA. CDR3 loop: CASSLGGPRGVNTEAFF. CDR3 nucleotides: TGTGCCAGCAGCTTAGGGGGCCCCAGAGGAGTGAACACTGAAGCTTTCTTT.

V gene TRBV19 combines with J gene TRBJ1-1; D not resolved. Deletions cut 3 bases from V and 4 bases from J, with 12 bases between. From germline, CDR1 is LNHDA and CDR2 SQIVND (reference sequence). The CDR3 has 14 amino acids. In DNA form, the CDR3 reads TGTGCCAGTAGTATTTACGGGGTGGGCACTGAAGCTTTCTTT. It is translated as CASSIYGVGTEAFF.

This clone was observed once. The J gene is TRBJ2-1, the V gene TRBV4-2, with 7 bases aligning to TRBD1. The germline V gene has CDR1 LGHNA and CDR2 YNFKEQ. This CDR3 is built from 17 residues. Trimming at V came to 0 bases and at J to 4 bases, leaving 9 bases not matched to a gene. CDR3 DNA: TGTGCCAGCAGCCAAGACCCTCTGGACAGGCAATACAATGAGCAGTTCTTC. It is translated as CASSQDPLDRQYNEQFF.

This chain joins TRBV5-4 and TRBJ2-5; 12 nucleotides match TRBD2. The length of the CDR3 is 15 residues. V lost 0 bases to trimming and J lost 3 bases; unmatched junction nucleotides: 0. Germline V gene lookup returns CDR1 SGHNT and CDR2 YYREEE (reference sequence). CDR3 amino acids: CASSLGLAGEETQYF. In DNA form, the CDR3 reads TGTGCCAGCAGCTTGGGACTAGCGGGGGAAGAGACCCAGTACTTC.

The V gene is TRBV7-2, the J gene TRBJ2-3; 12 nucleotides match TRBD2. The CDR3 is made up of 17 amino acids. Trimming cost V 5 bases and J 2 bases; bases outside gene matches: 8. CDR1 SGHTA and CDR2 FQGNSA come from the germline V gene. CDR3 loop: CASSPGLAGPDTDTQYF. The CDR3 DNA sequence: TGTGCCAGCAGCCCAGGACTAGCGGGGCCAGACACAGATACGCAGTATTTT.

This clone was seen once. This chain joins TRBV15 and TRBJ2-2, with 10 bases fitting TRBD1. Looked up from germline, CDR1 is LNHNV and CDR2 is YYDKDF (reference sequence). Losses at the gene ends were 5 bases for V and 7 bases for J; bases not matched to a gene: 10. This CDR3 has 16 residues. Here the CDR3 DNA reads TGTGCCACCAGCGGGCCGGGACAGGGGATTTTCGGGGAGCTGTTTTTT. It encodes CATSGPGQGIFGELFF.

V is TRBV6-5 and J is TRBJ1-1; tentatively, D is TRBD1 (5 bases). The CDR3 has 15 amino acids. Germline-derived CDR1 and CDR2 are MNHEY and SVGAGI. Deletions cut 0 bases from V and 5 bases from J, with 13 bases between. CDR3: CASSYSMGGGTEAFF. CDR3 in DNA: TGTGCCAGCAGTTACTCTATGGGGGGGGGTACTGAAGCTTTCTTT.

For the CDR3, the DNA is TGTGCCAGCAGTTTATTCGGACAGGGTGACCAGCCCCAGCATTTT. Translation: CASSLFGQGDQPQHF. The chain uses TRBV28 and TRBJ1-5; 8 bases match TRBD1. CDR1 and CDR2 (germline): MDHEN, SYDVKM. The CDR3 runs to 15 residues. V lost 1 base and J lost 7; bases outside the gene matches: 6.

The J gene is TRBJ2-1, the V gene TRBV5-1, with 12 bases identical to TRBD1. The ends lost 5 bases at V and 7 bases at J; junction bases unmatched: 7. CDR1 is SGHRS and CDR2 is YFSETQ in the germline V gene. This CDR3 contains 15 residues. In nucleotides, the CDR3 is TGCGCCAGCAGGCCGGGACAGGGGGCAGTAAATGAGCAGTTCTTC. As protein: CASRPGQGAVNEQFF.

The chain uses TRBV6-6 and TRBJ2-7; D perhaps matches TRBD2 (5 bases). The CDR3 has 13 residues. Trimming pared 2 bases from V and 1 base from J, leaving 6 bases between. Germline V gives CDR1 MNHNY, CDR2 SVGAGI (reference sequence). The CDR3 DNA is TGTGCCAGCAGTTACGGGGAGTCCTACGAGCAGTACTTC. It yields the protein CASSYGESYEQYF.

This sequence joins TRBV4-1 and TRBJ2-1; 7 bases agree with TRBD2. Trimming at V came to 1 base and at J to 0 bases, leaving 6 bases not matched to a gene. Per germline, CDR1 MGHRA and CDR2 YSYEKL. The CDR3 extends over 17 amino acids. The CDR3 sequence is CASSQVGRTSSYNEQFF. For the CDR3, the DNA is TGCGCCAGCAGCCAAGTGGGGAGGACTAGCTCCTACAATGAGCAGTTCTTC.

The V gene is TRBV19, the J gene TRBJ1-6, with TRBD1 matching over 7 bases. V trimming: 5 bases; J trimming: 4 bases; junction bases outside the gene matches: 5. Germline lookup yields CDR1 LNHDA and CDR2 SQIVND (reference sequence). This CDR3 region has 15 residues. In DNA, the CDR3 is TGTGCCAGTAGTGGATCGACAGGGTATAATTCACCCCTCCACTTT. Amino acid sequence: CASSGSTGYNSPLHF.

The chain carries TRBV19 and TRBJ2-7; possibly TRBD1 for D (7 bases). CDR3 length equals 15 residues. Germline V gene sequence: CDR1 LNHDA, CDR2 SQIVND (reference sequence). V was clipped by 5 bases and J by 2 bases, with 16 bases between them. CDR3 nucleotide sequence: TGTGCCAGTAGTCCGGGGGCAGGGGGGACCTACGAGCAGTACTTC. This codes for CASSPGAGGTYEQYF.